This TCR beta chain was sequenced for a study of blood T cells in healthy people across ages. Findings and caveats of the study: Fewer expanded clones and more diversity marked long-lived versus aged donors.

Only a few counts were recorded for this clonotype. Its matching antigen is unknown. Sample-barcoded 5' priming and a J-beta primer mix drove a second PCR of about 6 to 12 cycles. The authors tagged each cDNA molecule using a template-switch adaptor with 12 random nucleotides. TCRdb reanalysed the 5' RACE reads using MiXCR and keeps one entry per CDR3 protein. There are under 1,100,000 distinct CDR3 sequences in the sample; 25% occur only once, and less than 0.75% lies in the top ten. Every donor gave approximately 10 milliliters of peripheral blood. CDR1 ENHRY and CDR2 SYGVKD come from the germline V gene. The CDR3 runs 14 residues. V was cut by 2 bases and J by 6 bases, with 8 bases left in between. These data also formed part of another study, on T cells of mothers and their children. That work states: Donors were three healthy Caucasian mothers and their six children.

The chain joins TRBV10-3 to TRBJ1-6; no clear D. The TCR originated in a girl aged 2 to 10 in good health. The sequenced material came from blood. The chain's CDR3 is CAISEGWGNSPLHF. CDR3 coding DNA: TGTGCCATCAGTGAGGGGTGGGGTAATTCACCCCTCCACTTT.